This T cell receptor beta chain came from a study of T cells after yellow fever vaccination (dated by TCRdb to between 2018 and 2021). Regarding the study in general: The SMART-Seq v4 Ultra Low Input RNA kit was used to prepare libraries from fractions with low cell numbers. Bulk TCR alpha and beta repertoires were sequenced longitudinally to track T-cell clones before and after primary and booster YFV17D yellow fever vaccination. Two healthy male donors, one aged 18 to 30 and one aged 30 to 40 years, made up the cohort. Blood was drawn at multiple timepoints before and after primary and secondary immunization, with bulk PBMC replicates and cell subsets isolated. What the authors observed across the whole study: FACS-sorted repertoires could contain abundant contaminating clonotypes from the bulk population, so computational filtering was required. Only a couple of donors were included in the study, so the extent to which the findings can be generalized is limited. Most clones expanded after primary vaccination were re-detected after the booster (around 96% of CD4 and about nine tenths of CD8), suggesting broad memory maintenance. Compared with the primary T-cell response, the secondary T-cell response was faster but weaker, reaching its peak on day 5 rather than on day 15. A small fraction of clonotypes appeared in both the CD4 and CD8 compartments, likely as a result of convergent recombination.

Note on this clonotype: This receptor's antigen is unknown. Base qualities are not recorded, but no much larger clone differs from it by a single base.

The germline V gene supplies CDR1 SNHLY and CDR2 FYNNEI. The germline V end is reduced by 0 bases and the J end by 6 bases; junction bases left unmatched: 13. The CDR3 numbers 17 residues from cysteine through phenylalanine. Of the read, only the CDR3 DNA is kept; its 51 bases are in frame from base 1. Sequenced using an Illumina NovaSeq 6000. TCR cDNA was made using 5'RACE template switching, a step that added a universal primer site and unique molecular identifiers. Priming for cDNA synthesis came from both the TCR alpha and TCR beta constant segments. Library amplification involved two PCR steps, and the second step added sample barcodes and sequencing adapters. Sequencing of libraries was done on Illumina HiSeq 2500 (2x100 bp) or NovaSeq (2x150 bp). Regarding the original processing steps: Demultiplexing of reads and collapsing into UMI consensus sequences were performed with MIGEC, and V(D)J alignment was carried out with MiXCR. Vaccine-responding clonotypes were defined with edgeR using replicate PBMC samples, requiring FDR below 0.01 and a log2 fold change above 5 up to day 15. CD4 or CD8 identity was assigned to each bulk clonotype according to whether the clonotype was present at higher abundance in the sequenced CD4 repertoire or the sequenced CD8 repertoire. TCRdb applied fastp at Q25 and MiXCR to the public reads, then kept only in-frame beta chains. Rows with one shared CDR3 protein collapse into an entry with the most common genes and DNA. The V and J calls were not made by the authors but by TCRdb's processing. The sample has 310,000 or so distinct CDR3 sequences on record, around 3.6% of them singletons. The ten most abundant clones make up roughly a quarter of the sample.

What the treatment or condition label conveys for this sample: live attenuated yellow fever vaccine strain. At each blood-draw timepoint, two biological replicates of bulk PBMCs were collected. PBMCs were isolated from peripheral blood using a standard Ficoll-Paque protocol. TriZol was used to extract RNA from bulk PBMCs, from CD4 and CD8 fractions, and from dextramer-positive and dextramer-negative fractions. The chain is encoded by TRBV2 joined to TRBJ2-7; 8 bases in between match TRBD1. This TCR was recovered from a man aged 18-30 years who received the YFV17D yellow fever vaccine. The material sequenced was PBMCs, taken on the day of the yellow fever booster vaccination. The CDR3 protein is CASSEAPTRTGQGEQYF. The DNA sequence follows: TGTGCCAGCAGTGAAGCGCCTACTAGGACAGGGCAAGGCGAGCAGTACTTC. With the rest looked up from the reference TRBV2 and TRBJ2-7 genes rather than sequenced, the full variable domain is EPEVTQTPSHQVTQMGQEVILRCVPISNHLYFYWYRQILGQKVEFLVSFYNNEISEKSEIFDDQFSVERPDGSNFTLKIRSTKLEDSAMYFCASSEAPTRTGQGEQYFGPGTRLTVT.